This is a list of T cell receptor beta chains from one sample in a study of post-analysis software for immune sequencing data. TCRdb passed the PCR reads through MiXCR, listing each CDR3 protein once. This table has hundreds of thousands of distinct CDR3 sequences, 30% appearing once. Input material: blood. The receptors here all came from a girl aged 10 to 17 with multiple sclerosis. The CDR3 runs from the conserved cysteine through the conserved F or W. A D gene is named only where the DNA matches it firmly. Size is omitted from some rows. Given values are once, few, many or a class for expanded clones.

-	TRBV5-1	TRBJ1-1	TRBD1	CASSQQGGRTTEAFF	TGCGCCAGCAGCCAACAGGGGGGTAGGACCACTGAAGCTTTCTTT
many	TRBV7-2	TRBJ2-3	TRBD2	CASSSGLAGPDTQYF	TGTGCCAGCAGCTCGGGACTAGCGGGCCCAGATACGCAGTATTTT
-	TRBV4-1	TRBJ1-1	-	CASSRNSSQGGTEAFF	TGCGCCAGCAGCCGAAACTCAAGTCAGGGAGGAACTGAAGCTTTCTTT
few	TRBV7-2	TRBJ1-1	-	CASSLHREAFF	TGTGCCAGCAGCCTACACAGAGAAGCTTTCTTT
-	TRBV12-3/TRBV12-4	TRBJ1-5	-	CASSPGGGGNQPQHF	TGTGCCAGCAGTCCGGGGGGCGGGGGCAATCAGCCCCAGCATTTT
-	TRBV7-8	TRBJ1-1	-	CASSLVAGRAEAFF	TGTGCCAGCAGCTTAGTAGCAGGCAGAGCTGAAGCTTTCTTT
-	TRBV20-1	TRBJ2-5	-	CSGSSGGQEAQYF	TGCAGTGGCTCTTCGGGGGGACAAGAGGCCCAGTACTTC
-	TRBV12-3/TRBV12-4	TRBJ1-2	TRBD1	CASSLWDRGNYGYTF	TGTGCCAGCAGTCTGTGGGACAGGGGGAACTATGGCTACACCTTC
few	TRBV4-3	TRBJ2-3	TRBD1	CASSQDSGQGEADTQYF	TGCGCCAGCAGCCAAGATTCCGGACAGGGTGAGGCAGATACGCAGTATTTT
-	TRBV5-1	TRBJ2-1	-	CASSLASSYYNEQFF	TGCGCCAGCAGCTTGGCTTCTAGCTACTACAATGAGCAGTTCTTC
-	TRBV7-2	TRBJ2-1	-	CASVEGLPSPYNEQFF	TGTGCCAGCGTAGAGGGACTCCCTAGTCCCTACAATGAGCAGTTCTTC
-	TRBV3-1	TRBJ1-4	TRBD1	CASSQTGTVNEKLFF	TGTGCCAGCAGCCAAACCGGGACAGTTAATGAAAAACTGTTTTTT
-	TRBV27	TRBJ2-7	-	CASRRALFPSSYEQYF	TGTGCCAGCAGGAGAGCGTTATTCCCAAGCTCCTACGAGCAGTACTTC
-	TRBV4-1	TRBJ2-2	-	CASSQVGRPLTGELFF	TGCGCCAGCAGCCAAGTCGGCAGGCCTCTCACCGGGGAGCTGTTTTTT
-	TRBV20-1	TRBJ2-7	TRBD2	CSAQQAGRTYEQYF	TGCAGTGCCCAACAAGCGGGGCGCACCTACGAGCAGTACTTC
few	TRBV29-1	TRBJ1-5	-	CSVEWQPKSRPQHF	TGCAGCGTTGAGTGGCAGCCCAAATCCCGGCCCCAGCATTTT
few	TRBV7-2	TRBJ2-5	-	CASSATGAQETQYF	TGTGCCAGCAGCGCTACGGGGGCCCAAGAGACCCAGTACTTC